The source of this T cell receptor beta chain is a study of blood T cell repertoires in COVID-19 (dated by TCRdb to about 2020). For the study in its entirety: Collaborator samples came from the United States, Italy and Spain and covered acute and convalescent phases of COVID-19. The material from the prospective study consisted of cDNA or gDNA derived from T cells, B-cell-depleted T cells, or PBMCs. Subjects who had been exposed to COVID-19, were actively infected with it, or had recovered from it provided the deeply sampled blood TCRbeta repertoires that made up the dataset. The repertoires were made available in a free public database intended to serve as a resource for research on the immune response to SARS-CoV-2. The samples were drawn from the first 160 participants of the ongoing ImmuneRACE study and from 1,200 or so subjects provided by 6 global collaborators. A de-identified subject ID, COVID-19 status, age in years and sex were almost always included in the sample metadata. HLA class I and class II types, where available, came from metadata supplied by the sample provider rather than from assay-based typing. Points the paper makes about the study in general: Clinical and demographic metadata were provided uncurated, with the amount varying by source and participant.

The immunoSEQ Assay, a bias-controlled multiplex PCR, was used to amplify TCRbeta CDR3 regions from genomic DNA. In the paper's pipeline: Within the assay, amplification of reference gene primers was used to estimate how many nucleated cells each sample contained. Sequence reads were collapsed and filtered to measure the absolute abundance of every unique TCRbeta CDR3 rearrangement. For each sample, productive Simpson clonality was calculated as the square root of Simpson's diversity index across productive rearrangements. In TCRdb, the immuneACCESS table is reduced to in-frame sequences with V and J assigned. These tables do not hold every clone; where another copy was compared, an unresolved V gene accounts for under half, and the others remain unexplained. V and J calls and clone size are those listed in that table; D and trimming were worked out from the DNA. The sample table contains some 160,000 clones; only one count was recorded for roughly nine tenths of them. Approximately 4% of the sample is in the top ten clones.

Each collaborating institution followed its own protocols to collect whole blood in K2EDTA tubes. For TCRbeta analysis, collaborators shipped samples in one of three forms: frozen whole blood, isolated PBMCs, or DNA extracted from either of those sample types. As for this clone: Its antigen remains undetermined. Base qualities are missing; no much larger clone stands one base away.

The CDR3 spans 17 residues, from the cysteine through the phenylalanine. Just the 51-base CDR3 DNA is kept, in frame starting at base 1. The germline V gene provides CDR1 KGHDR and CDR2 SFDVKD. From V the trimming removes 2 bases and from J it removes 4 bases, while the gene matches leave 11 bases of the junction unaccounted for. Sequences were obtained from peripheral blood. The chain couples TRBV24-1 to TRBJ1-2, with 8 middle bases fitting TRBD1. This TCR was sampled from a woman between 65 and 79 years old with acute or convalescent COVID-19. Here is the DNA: TGTGCCACCAGTGATTGGGGGCCCGACAGGGGAGGCTATGGCTACACCTTC. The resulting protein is CATSDWGPDRGGYGYTF.